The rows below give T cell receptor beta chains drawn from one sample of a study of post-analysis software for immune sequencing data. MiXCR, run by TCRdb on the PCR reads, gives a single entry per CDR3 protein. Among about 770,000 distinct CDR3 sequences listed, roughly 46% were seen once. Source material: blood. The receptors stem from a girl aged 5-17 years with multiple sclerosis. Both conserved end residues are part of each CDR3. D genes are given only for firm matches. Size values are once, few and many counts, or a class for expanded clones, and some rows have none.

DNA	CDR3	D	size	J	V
TGCGCCAGCAGTACGGGACTAGGGGAGAGTTTCGGGTACGAGCAGTACTTC	CASSTGLGESFGYEQYF	TRBD2	few	TRBJ2-7	TRBV10-1
TGCAGCGTTGGGGAGACTGAAGCTTTCTTT	CSVGETEAFF	-	-	TRBJ1-1	TRBV29-1
TGTGCCAGCAGGTCGGGACTAGGGCAAGAGACCCAGTACTTC	CASRSGLGQETQYF	TRBD2	-	TRBJ2-5	TRBV6-6
TGCAGCGTTGAAGATCGAGGTCAGGTCCATGGCTACACCTTC	CSVEDRGQVHGYTF	-	few	TRBJ1-2	TRBV29-1
TGTGCCTTCAGCCATAGCAGGAGGGCCCCATCAGATACGCAGTATTTT	CAFSHSRRAPSDTQYF	-	-	TRBJ2-3	TRBV10-3
TGTGCCAGCTCACCATATACAATTCAGGGGGCGTCTATCCATGAGCAGTACTTC	CASSPYTIQGASIHEQYF	TRBD1	-	TRBJ2-7	TRBV18
TGTGCCAGCAGCTCCGGGTATGGCCCTAATGAAAAACTGTTTTTT	CASSSGYGPNEKLFF	-	-	TRBJ1-4	TRBV7-9
TGCAGTGCTAGAGATCCCATAGGGGCCAAAAACATTCAGTACTTC	CSARDPIGAKNIQYF	-	-	TRBJ2-4	TRBV20-1
TGCAGTGCCCCCACAGCGGGAAGTGGCACAGATACGCAGTATTTT	CSAPTAGSGTDTQYF	TRBD2	-	TRBJ2-3	TRBV20-1
TGCAGTGCTAACTATAGGGGGACTAGCGGGATGAGGGACATTCAGTACTTC	CSANYRGTSGMRDIQYF	TRBD2	few	TRBJ2-4	TRBV20-1
TGTGCCAGCAGCCAAGTTAGGGGAGGCTTGACTTTGGACACTGAAGCTTTCTTT	CASSQVRGGLTLDTEAFF	-	-	TRBJ1-1	TRBV3-1
TGTGCCAGCAGTTACTCGAACCAGCCCGGGGATCGGATTGCCTACGAGCAGTACTTC	CASSYSNQPGDRIAYEQYF	-	-	TRBJ2-7	TRBV6-2/TRBV6-3
TGCGCCAGCAGCTCGGTAGCGGGGGAATACAATGAGCAGTACTTC	CASSSVAGEYNEQYF	TRBD2	-	TRBJ2-5	TRBV5-1